The 32 T cell receptor beta chains below were found in one sample sequenced in a study of cytomegalovirus exposure and HLA in healthy donors. PCR was performed using 60 Vbeta and 13 Jbeta primers. The data were produced by immunoSEQ multiplex PCR, yet TCRdb's version contains in-frame clones alone and is incomplete. The sample carries roughly 130,000 clones, around three quarters recorded once. Sequencing used PBMCs. The receptors stem from a man between 35 and 55 years old in good health and CMV-seronegative.

This clone was counted between two and nine times. This chain joins TRBV10-3 and TRBJ2-7, with D hard to call. The germline CDR1 and CDR2 sequences are ENHRY and SYGVKD. This CDR3 is built from 11 residues. With 3 bases removed from V and 5 bases from J, the gap between germline ends came to 5 bases. DNA of the CDR3: TGTGCCATCAGTGAAAGAGACGAGCAGTACTTC. Translated, it gives CAISERDEQYF.

The rearrangement links TRBV30 to TRBJ2-3; TRBD1 is a possible D gene (6 bases). The CDR3 contains 15 residues. Germline V CDR1 and CDR2: GTSNPN, SVGIG (reference sequence). V gave up 6 bases and J gave up 3 bases, with 19 bases separating them. CDR3 loop: CACTTGTFVTDTQYF. CDR3 sequence (DNA): TGTGCCTGTACGACAGGAACTTTCGTTACAGATACGCAGTATTTT.

To note about this clone: Different DNA sequences within this sample yield the same CDR3. This rearrangement joins TRBV5-1 to TRBJ2-3; 8 bases agree with TRBD1. The CDR3 runs to 14 residues. With V trimmed by 4 bases and J by 5 bases, 6 bases remained unmatched. Germline V CDR1 and CDR2: SGHRS, YFSETQ. The CDR3 is CASSPDRVGDTQYF. CDR3 bases: TGCGCCAGCAGCCCGGACAGGGTAGGAGATACGCAGTATTTT.

The chain couples TRBV2 to TRBJ2-7; D perhaps matches TRBD1 (5 bases). Germline CDR1 reads SNHLY; CDR2 reads FYNNEI. Between the trimmed V and J ends, which lost 2 bases and 1 base, there was a span of 12 bases. This CDR3 contains 15 residues. The DNA of the CDR3 is TGTGCCAGCAGTGAATTTGTCAGGGCTTCCTACGAGCAGTACTTC. This translates into CASSEFVRASYEQYF.

This clone was seen a few times. The chain is built from TRBV5-4 and TRBJ2-7; 7 bases are a match to TRBD1. There are 14 residues in the CDR3. In germline, CDR1 is SGHNT, CDR2 YYREEE (reference sequence). Trimming took 2 bases from V and 0 from J; bases not matched to a gene: 2. CDR3 loop: CASSLDRVSYEQYF. DNA of the CDR3: TGTGCCAGCAGCTTAGACAGGGTCTCCTACGAGCAGTACTTC.

The chain recombines TRBV5-1 with TRBJ2-7; 7 nucleotides agree with TRBD1. Germline CDR1 reads SGHRS; CDR2 reads YFSETQ. V lost 0 bases to trimming and J lost 6 bases; unmatched junction nucleotides: 12. This CDR3 region has 16 residues. This CDR3 reads CASSLAEAGGHAEQYF. The CDR3, as DNA: TGCGCCAGCAGCTTGGCCGAGGCAGGGGGACATGCCGAGCAGTACTTC.

The chain links TRBV15 to TRBJ2-2; 7 nucleotides line up with TRBD1. Germline V gene data show CDR1 as LNHNV and CDR2 as YYDKDF (reference sequence). V gave up 8 bases and J gave up 2 bases; unmatched junction bases: 5. This CDR3 is built from 14 residues. In DNA form, the CDR3 reads TGTGCCACCCACAGGGGCGATAACACCGGGGAGCTGTTTTTT. Translation gives CATHRGDNTGELFF.

J is TRBJ1-1 and V is TRBV10-3; TRBD1 matches at 8 bases. Trimming took 4 bases from V and 1 from J; bases not matched to a gene: 8. Germline values: CDR1 ENHRY, CDR2 SYGVKD. The CDR3 runs 16 residues. This CDR3 reads CAISVRAGTGNTEAFF. CDR3 in DNA: TGTGCCATCAGTGTAAGGGCCGGGACAGGGAACACTGAAGCTTTCTTT.

V usage is TRBV29-1 and J usage is TRBJ1-4; TRBD1 is a possible D gene (6 bases). Germline CDR1 SQVTM, CDR2 ANQGSEA. Trimming stripped 6 bases from V and 5 bases from J, with 13 bases between. The CDR3 covers 13 residues. CDR3 loop: CSVLTGKNEKLFF. The CDR3 DNA reads as TGCAGCGTCCTGACAGGAAAGAATGAAAAACTGTTTTTT.

The V call is TRBV5-1, the J call TRBJ1-5; a weak D match, TRBD1 (5 bases). Germline values: CDR1 SGHRS, CDR2 YFSETQ. Deletions cut 5 bases from V and 1 base from J, with 7 bases between. The length of the CDR3 is 13 residues. In DNA form, the CDR3 reads TGCGCCAGCAGGGCAGGGAGCAATCAGCCCCAGCATTTT. Amino acid sequence: CASRAGSNQPQHF.

V and J are TRBV14 and TRBJ2-2; tentative D call: TRBD2 (5 bases). Germline V lookup: CDR1 SGHDN, CDR2 FVKESK. The CDR3 length is 17 residues. The V and J ends lost 0 bases and 6 bases respectively, with 17 bases between them. CDR3 protein: CASSQDLGSATAGELFF. The CDR3 DNA sequence: TGTGCCAGCAGCCAAGATCTAGGTAGCGCCACTGCCGGGGAGCTGTTTTTT.

This rearrangement joins TRBV5-4 to TRBJ2-6; 9 bases align to TRBD2. The germline V gene has CDR1 SGHNT and CDR2 YYREEE (reference sequence). This CDR3 has 19 residues. V gave up 6 bases and J gave up 2 bases; unmatched junction bases: 15. CDR3: CASNRGAGGPRAGANVLTF. CDR3 nucleotides: TGTGCCAGCAATAGGGGGGCGGGAGGGCCAAGGGCTGGGGCCAACGTCCTGACTTTC.

This chain joins TRBV7-9 and TRBJ1-2; D remains unclear. Germline lookup yields CDR1 SEHNR and CDR2 FQNEAQ (reference sequence). V shed 1 base and J shed 1 base, with 10 bases lying between them. The CDR3 is 15 residues long. The CDR3 coding sequence is TGTGCCAGCAGCTTAGGAAACAACCGTAACTATGGCTACACCTTC. Translating it yields CASSLGNNRNYGYTF.

The chain recombines TRBV5-4 with TRBJ2-1, with 12 positions matching TRBD2. The V segment lost 5 bases and the J segment 6 bases; nucleotides outside the gene matches: 12. The CDR3 sequence is 17 residues long. Germline CDR1 is SGHNT and CDR2 is YYREEE (reference sequence). The CDR3 reads CASSQGLAGPLTNEQFF. The CDR3 DNA sequence: TGTGCCAGCAGTCAAGGACTAGCGGGACCCCTCACCAATGAGCAGTTCTTC.

V gene TRBV4-1 combines with J gene TRBJ1-5; TRBD1 matches at 12 bases. Germline V gene sequence: CDR1 MGHRA, CDR2 YSYEKL. J lost 7 bases, V lost 4 bases, and 11 bases had no gene match. The CDR3 totals 17 residues. CDR3 nucleotides: TGCGCCAGCAGCCCCCCCTTGGGGACAGGGGGCTTACAGCCCCAGCATTTT. It specifies CASSPPLGTGGLQPQHF.

This chain uses TRBV6-1 with TRBJ1-3; 9 bases match TRBD1. Germline assignment: CDR1 MNHNS and CDR2 SASEGT. The CDR3 extends over 16 amino acids. Trimming removed 3 bases from V and 2 bases from J; junction bases left unmatched: 5. The CDR3 reads CASSELGQGTGNTIYF. As DNA, the CDR3 is TGTGCCAGCAGTGAGTTGGGACAGGGAACTGGAAACACCATATATTTT.

The chain carries TRBV29-1 and TRBJ2-1, with D tentatively TRBD2 (7 bases). Germline V gene data show CDR1 as SQVTM and CDR2 as ANQGSEA. Between the trimmed V and J ends, which lost 4 bases and 2 bases, there was a span of 12 bases. CDR3 length: 14 amino acids. The DNA of the CDR3 is TGCAGCGTTGTTAGGGGGGGGGCCTACAATGAGCAGTTCTTC. Translation: CSVVRGGAYNEQFF.

The rearrangement links TRBV11-2 to TRBJ2-7, with TRBD2 identical over 14 bases. This CDR3 is built from 15 residues. The germline V gene has CDR1 SGHAT and CDR2 FQNNGV. V was clipped by 5 bases and J by 3 bases; unmatched bases: 3. As DNA, the CDR3 is TGTGCCAGCAGCAGAGGGACTAGCGGGAGCTACGAGCAGTACTTC. This translates into CASSRGTSGSYEQYF.

V and J are TRBV7-2 and TRBJ2-1; maybe TRBD2 (6 bases). Trimming pared 0 bases from V and 8 bases from J, leaving 14 bases between. The length of the CDR3 is 15 residues. Germline CDR1 is SGHTA and CDR2 is FQGNSA. In DNA, the CDR3 is TGTGCCAGCAGCTTAGCCGGGAGCTTTGGGGATGAGCAGTTCTTC. It yields the protein CASSLAGSFGDEQFF.

J is TRBJ2-3 and V is TRBV4-2, with 10 bases identical to TRBD2. Germline CDR1 reads LGHNA; CDR2 reads YNFKEQ. V shed 0 bases, J shed 0 bases, and the junction held 12 bases outside the gene matches. The CDR3 length is 20 residues. The DNA for the CDR3 is TGTGCCAGCAGCCAAGATAGCAAACTAGCGGGGCAATTAAGCACAGATACGCAGTATTTT. It codes for CASSQDSKLAGQLSTDTQYF.

The V and J genes are TRBV2 and TRBJ1-4, with 9 bases matching TRBD1. There are 14 residues in the CDR3. Germline CDR1 SNHLY, CDR2 FYNNEI. Unmatched junction bases numbered 10, after V lost 7 bases and J lost 10 bases. The CDR3 region is CASTQGQGFGKLFF. The CDR3 DNA reads as TGTGCCAGCACCCAGGGACAGGGTTTTGGAAAACTGTTTTTT.

The chain uses TRBV5-1 and TRBJ2-3; 8 bases agree with TRBD2. CDR3 length equals 16 residues. Trimming at V came to 4 bases and at J to 2 bases, leaving 9 bases not matched to a gene. CDR1 is SGHRS, CDR2 YFSETQ, per germline. This CDR3 is CASSPTGGAFTDTQYF. In nucleotides, the CDR3 is TGCGCCAGCAGCCCCACGGGGGGGGCGTTCACAGATACGCAGTATTTT. The full variable domain, in which reference TRBV5-1 and TRBJ2-3 provide the parts outside the CDR3, is KAGVTQTPRYLIKTRGQQVTLSCSPISGHRSVSWYQQTPGQGLQFLFEYFSETQRNKGNFPGRFSGRQFSNSRSEMNVSTLELGDSALYLCASSPTGGAFTDTQYFGPGTRLTVL.

The J gene is TRBJ1-2, the V gene TRBV10-3, with no clear D. V lost 5 bases, J lost 0 bases, and 13 bases lay in between. This CDR3 region has 15 residues. Germline V lookup: CDR1 ENHRY, CDR2 SYGVKD. This CDR3 is CAISPTENSNYGYTF. For the CDR3, the DNA is TGTGCCATCAGTCCCACAGAGAACTCTAACTATGGCTACACCTTC.

Points on this clone: Without the conserved terminal phenylalanine or tryptophan, this CDR3 likely stems from a read error. The chain couples TRBV4-2 to TRBJ1-4; TRBD1 aligns across 8 bases. V lost 3 bases to trimming and J lost 7 bases; unmatched junction nucleotides: 13. The CDR3 sequence is 17 residues long. Germline lookup yields CDR1 LGHNA and CDR2 YNFKEQ. The CDR3 nucleotides are TGTGCCAGCAGCCAGTTCCCTGTACAGGGGGGAGGTGAAAAACTGTTTGTT. Translation: CASSQFPVQGGGEKLFV.

CDR3 nucleotides: TGCGCCAGCAGCGAAAGGACAGGGGGCAAGCGAGATACGCAGTATTTT. It yields the protein CASSERTGGKRDTQYF. The genes are TRBV5-1 and TRBJ2-3; TRBD1 matches 11 bases. V shed 4 bases, J shed 5 bases, and the junction held 9 bases outside the gene matches. The length of the CDR3 is 16 residues. CDR1 is SGHRS and CDR2 is YFSETQ in the germline V gene.

The genes are TRBV4-1 and TRBJ2-1, with D hard to call. V lost 3 bases and J 9 bases, leaving 12 bases between the germline ends. CDR3 length: 13 residues. Per germline, CDR1 MGHRA and CDR2 YSYEKL. CDR3 DNA: TGCGCCAGCAGCCAGTCCGACCGAGGTGAGCAGTTCTTC. Its protein product is CASSQSDRGEQFF.

As concerns this clone: Sequence at one end of the junction differs from germline and may be a read error. The chain has TRBV29-1 and TRBJ2-5, with a tentative D call TRBD2 (6 bases). The CDR3 is made up of 12 amino acids. The germline CDR1 and CDR2 sequences are SQVTM and ANQGSEA. The CDR3 nucleotides read TGCAGCGCAAGGGGACTGGATGAAGAGAAGAACTTC. Amino acids: CSARGLDEEKNF.

This chain connects TRBV7-9 to TRBJ2-1; 8 nucleotides match TRBD1. Germline values: CDR1 SEHNR, CDR2 FQNEAQ (reference sequence). This CDR3 has 15 residues. V lost 4 bases to trimming and J lost 3 bases; unmatched junction nucleotides: 5. CDR3 in DNA: TGTGCCAGCAGCTCGGACAGGGCGTACTACAATGAGCAGTTCTTC. Translating it yields CASSSDRAYYNEQFF. Full variable domain (remainder filled in from reference TRBV7-9 and TRBJ2-1): DTGVSQNPRHKITKRGQNVTFRCDPISEHNRLYWYRQTLGQGPEFLTYFQNEAQLEKSRLLSDRFSAERPKGSFSTLEIQRTEQGDSAMYLCASSSDRAYYNEQFFGPGTRLTVL.

The CDR3 is CASSIGAQQETQYF. The CDR3 bases are TGTGCCAGTAGTATAGGGGCGCAGCAAGAGACCCAGTACTTC. The chain uses TRBV19 and TRBJ2-5; D is unresolved. The CDR3 is made up of 14 amino acids. Germline CDR1 LNHDA, CDR2 SQIVND (reference sequence). Trimming left V 1 base short and J 2 bases short, with 8 bases between.

The V gene is TRBV7-9, the J gene TRBJ1-5, with D perhaps matching TRBD1 (5 bases). The CDR3 contains 15 residues. V lost 7 bases and J lost 1, with 14 bases in between. CDR1 is SEHNR, CDR2 FQNEAQ, per germline (reference sequence). CDR3 nucleotide sequence: TGTGCCAGCACCTCAAGTAAGGGGAGCAATCAGCCCCAGCATTTT. It translates to CASTSSKGSNQPQHF.

CDR3 DNA: TGTGCCAGCTCACCACGGGCAGATATCACGAACACCGGGGAGCTGTTTTTT. Translated: CASSPRADITNTGELFF. V usage is TRBV18 and J usage is TRBJ2-2; D remains unclear. The V and J ends lost 1 base and 0 bases respectively, with 12 bases between them. CDR3 length: 17 residues. Germline V lookup: CDR1 KGHSH, CDR2 LQKENI.

This clone came up a few times. The chain is built from TRBV27 and TRBJ2-6; weak D call: TRBD2 (5 bases). Trimming pared 2 bases from V and 0 bases from J, leaving 11 bases between. This CDR3 is 17 amino acids long. The germline CDR1 and CDR2 sequences are MNHEY and SMNVEV (reference sequence). CDR3 in DNA: TGTGCCAGCAGTTTAGAGGGCTTCCTCTCTGGGGCCAACGTCCTGACTTTC. Its protein is CASSLEGFLSGANVLTF. The complete variable domain, with remaining parts taken from reference TRBV27 and TRBJ2-6, reads EAQVTQNPRYLITVTGKKLTVTCSQNMNHEYMSWYRQDPGLGLRQIYYSMNVEVTDKGDVPEGYKVSRKEKRNFPLILESPSPNQTSLYFCASSLEGFLSGANVLTFGAGSRLTVL.